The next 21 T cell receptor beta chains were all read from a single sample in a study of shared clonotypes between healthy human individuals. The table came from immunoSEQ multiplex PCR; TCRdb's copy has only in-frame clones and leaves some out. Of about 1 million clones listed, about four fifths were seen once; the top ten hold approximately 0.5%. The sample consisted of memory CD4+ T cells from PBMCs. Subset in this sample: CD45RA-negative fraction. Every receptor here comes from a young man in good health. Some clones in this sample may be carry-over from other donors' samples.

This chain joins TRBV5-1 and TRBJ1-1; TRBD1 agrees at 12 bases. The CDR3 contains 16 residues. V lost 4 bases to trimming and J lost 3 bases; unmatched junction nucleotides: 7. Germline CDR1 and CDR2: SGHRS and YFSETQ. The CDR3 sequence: CASSRGQGARDTEAFF. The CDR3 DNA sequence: TGCGCCAGCAGCCGGGGACAGGGGGCGCGGGACACTGAAGCTTTCTTT. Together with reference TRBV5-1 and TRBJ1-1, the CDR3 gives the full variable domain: KAGVTQTPRYLIKTRGQQVTLSCSPISGHRSVSWYQQTPGQGLQFLFEYFSETQRNKGNFPGRFSGRQFSNSRSEMNVSTLELGDSALYLCASSRGQGARDTEAFFGQGTRLTVV.

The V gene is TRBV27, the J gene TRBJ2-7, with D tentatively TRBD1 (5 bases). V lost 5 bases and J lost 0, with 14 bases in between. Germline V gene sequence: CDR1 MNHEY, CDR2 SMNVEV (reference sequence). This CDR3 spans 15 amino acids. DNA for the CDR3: TGTGCCAGCAGTCCATCGACAGCTTACTCCTACGAGCAGTACTTC. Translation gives CASSPSTAYSYEQYF.

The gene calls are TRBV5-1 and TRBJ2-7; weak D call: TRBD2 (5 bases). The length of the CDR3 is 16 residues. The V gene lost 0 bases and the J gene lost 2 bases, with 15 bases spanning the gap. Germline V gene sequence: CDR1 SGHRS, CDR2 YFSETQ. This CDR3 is CASSLGVDSTTYEQYF. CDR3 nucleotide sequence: TGCGCCAGCAGCTTGGGGGTGGACTCAACTACCTACGAGCAGTACTTC.

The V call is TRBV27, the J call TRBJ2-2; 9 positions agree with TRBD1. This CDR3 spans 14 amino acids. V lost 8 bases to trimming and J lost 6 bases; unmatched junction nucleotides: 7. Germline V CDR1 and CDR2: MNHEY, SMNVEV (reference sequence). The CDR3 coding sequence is TGTGCCAGCGCATGGGACAGGGCGGCCGGGGAGCTGTTTTTT. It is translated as CASAWDRAAGELFF.

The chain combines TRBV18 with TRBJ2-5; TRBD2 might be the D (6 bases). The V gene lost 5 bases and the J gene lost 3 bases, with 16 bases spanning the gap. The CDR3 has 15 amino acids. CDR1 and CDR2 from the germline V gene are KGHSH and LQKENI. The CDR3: CASSTTWGVEETQYF. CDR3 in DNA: TGTGCCAGCTCAACGACTTGGGGGGTCGAAGAGACCCAGTACTTC.

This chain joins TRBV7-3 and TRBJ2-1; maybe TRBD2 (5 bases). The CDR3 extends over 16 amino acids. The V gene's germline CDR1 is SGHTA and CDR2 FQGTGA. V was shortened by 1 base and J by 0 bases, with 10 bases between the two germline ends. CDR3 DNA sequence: TGTGCCAGCAGCTTAAAGGTGGGGAGCTCCTACAATGAGCAGTTCTTC. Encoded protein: CASSLKVGSSYNEQFF.

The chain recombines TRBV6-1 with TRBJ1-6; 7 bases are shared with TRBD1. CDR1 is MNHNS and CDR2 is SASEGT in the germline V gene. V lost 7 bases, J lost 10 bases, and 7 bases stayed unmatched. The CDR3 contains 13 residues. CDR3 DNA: TGTGCCAGCACCGACAGGGATTGGTCACCCCTCCACTTT. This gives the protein CASTDRDWSPLHF.

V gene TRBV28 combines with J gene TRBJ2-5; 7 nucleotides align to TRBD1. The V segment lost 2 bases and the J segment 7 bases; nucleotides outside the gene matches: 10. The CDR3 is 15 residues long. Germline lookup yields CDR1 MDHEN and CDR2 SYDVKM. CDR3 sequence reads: CASSLKGGPGGTQYF. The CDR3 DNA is TGTGCCAGCAGTTTAAAAGGGGGCCCGGGCGGGACCCAGTACTTC.

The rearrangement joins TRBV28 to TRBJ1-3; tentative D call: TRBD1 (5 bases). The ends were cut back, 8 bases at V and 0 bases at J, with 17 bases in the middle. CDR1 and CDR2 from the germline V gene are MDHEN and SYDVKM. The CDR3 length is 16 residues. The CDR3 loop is CASSPGGSRSGNTIYF. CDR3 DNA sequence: TGTGCCAGCTCACCGGGGGGGAGCCGCTCTGGAAACACCATATATTTT.

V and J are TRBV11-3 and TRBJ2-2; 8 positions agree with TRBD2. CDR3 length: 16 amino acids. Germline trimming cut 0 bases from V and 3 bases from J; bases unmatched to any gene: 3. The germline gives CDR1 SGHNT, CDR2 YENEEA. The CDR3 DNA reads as TGTGCCAGCAGCTTAGAGGGGACTAGATACACCGGGGAGCTGTTTTTT. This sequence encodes CASSLEGTRYTGELFF.

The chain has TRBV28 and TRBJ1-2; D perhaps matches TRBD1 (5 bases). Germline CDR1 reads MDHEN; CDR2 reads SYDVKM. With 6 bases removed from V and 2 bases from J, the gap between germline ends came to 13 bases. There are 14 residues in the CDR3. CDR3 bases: TGTGCCAGCAGCCCCGGGGGGGGGAACTATGGCTACACCTTC. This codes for CASSPGGGNYGYTF.

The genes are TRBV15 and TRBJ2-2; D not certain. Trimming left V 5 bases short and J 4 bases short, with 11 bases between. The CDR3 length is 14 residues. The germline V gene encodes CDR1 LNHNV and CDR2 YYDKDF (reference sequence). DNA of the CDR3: TGTGCCACCAGCCCAACCCTCACCACCGGGGAGCTGTTTTTT. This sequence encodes CATSPTLTTGELFF.

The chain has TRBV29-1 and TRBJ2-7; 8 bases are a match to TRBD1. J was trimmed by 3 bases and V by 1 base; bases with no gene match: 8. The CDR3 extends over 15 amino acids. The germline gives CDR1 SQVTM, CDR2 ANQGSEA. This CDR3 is CSVEGGAGTGYEQYF. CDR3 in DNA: TGCAGCGTTGAAGGGGGTGCTGGGACAGGCTACGAGCAGTACTTC.

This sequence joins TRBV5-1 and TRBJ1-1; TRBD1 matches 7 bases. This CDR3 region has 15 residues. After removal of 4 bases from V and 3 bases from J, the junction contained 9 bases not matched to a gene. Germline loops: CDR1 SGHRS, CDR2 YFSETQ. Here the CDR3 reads CASSTGQFVDTEAFF. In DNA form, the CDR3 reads TGCGCCAGCAGCACGGGACAGTTTGTGGACACTGAAGCTTTCTTT.

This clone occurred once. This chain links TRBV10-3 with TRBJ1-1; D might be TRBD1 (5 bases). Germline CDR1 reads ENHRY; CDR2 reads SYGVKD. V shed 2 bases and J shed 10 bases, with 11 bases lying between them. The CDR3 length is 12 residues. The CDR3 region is CAISEGTSGAFF. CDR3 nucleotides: TGTGCCATCAGTGAGGGGACGTCCGGAGCTTTCTTT.

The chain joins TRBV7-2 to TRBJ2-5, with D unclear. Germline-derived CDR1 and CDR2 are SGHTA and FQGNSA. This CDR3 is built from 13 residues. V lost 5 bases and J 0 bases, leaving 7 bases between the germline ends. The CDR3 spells CASSLRYQETQYF. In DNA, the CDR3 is TGTGCCAGCAGCCTCAGGTACCAAGAGACCCAGTACTTC. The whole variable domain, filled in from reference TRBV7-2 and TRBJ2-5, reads GAGVSQSPSNKVTEKGKDVELRCDPISGHTALYWYRQSLGQGLEFLIYFQGNSAPDKSGLPSDRFSAERTGGSVSTLTIQRTQQEDSAVYLCASSLRYQETQYFGPGTRLLVL.

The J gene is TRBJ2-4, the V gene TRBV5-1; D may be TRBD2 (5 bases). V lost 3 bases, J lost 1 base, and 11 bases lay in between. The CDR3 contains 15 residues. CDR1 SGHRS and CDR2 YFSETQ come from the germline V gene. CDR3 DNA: TGCGCCAGCAGCTCAGACGGACTGGCCAAAAACATTCAGTACTTC. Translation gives CASSSDGLAKNIQYF. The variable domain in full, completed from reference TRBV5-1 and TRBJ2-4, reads KAGVTQTPRYLIKTRGQQVTLSCSPISGHRSVSWYQQTPGQGLQFLFEYFSETQRNKGNFPGRFSGRQFSNSRSEMNVSTLELGDSALYLCASSSDGLAKNIQYFGAGTRLSVL.

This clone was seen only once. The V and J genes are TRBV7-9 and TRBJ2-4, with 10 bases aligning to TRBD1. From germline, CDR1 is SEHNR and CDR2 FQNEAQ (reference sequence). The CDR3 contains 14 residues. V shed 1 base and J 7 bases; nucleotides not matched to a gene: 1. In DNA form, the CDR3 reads TGTGCCAGCAGCTTAGTGGGACAGGGGAACATTCAGTACTTC. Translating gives CASSLVGQGNIQYF.

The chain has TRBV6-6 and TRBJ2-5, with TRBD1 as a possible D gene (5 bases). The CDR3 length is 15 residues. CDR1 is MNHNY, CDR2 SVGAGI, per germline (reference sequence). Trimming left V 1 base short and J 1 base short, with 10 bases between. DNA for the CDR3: TGTGCCAGCAGTTACTGGGGCTCCACCCAAGAGACCCAGTACTTC. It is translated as CASSYWGSTQETQYF.

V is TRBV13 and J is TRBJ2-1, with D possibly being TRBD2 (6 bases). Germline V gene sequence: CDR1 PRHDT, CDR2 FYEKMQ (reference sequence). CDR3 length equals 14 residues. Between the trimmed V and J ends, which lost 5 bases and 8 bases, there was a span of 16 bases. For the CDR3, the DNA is TGTGCCAGCAGCGTCACGACTAGACAAGATGAGCAGTTCTTC. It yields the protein CASSVTTRQDEQFF.

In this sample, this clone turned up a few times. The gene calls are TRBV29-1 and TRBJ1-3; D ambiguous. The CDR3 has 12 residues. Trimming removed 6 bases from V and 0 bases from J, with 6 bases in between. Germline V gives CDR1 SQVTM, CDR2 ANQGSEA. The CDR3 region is CSVHTSGNTIYF. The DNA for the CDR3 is TGCAGCGTACACACCTCTGGAAACACCATATATTTT.